The 27 T cell receptor beta chains given below trace back to one sample, sequenced in a study of PD-L1 blockade in urothelial cancer. This table comes from immunoSEQ multiplex PCR, and its TCRdb copy is limited to in-frame clones, with some not included. This table has about 70,000 clones, roughly 84% appearing once. The sample was PBMCs, taken around atezolizumab (anti-PD-L1) treatment. All receptors come from an older man with urothelial cancer.

The chain carries TRBV4-2 and TRBJ2-2; D possibly corresponds to TRBD1 (5 bases). Germline V gene lookup returns CDR1 LGHNA and CDR2 YNFKEQ. The germline V and J ends were trimmed by 0 bases and 7 bases, with 12 bases remaining between them. The CDR3 has 15 amino acids. The CDR3 protein is CASSQDLGAYGELFF. The CDR3 nucleotides are TGTGCCAGCAGCCAAGATTTAGGGGCGTACGGGGAGCTGTTTTTT.

This clone has only a few counts. The chain combines TRBV30 with TRBJ1-1; D gene unclear. The germline gives CDR1 GTSNPN, CDR2 SVGIG (reference sequence). The CDR3 length is 15 residues. V gave up 0 bases and J gave up 6 bases, with 17 bases separating them. The CDR3 sequence is CAWSVDYSPLPEAFF. The CDR3 coding sequence is TGTGCCTGGAGTGTAGACTATAGTCCGCTCCCTGAAGCTTTCTTT.

The chain employs TRBV7-8 and TRBJ1-3, with D hard to call. CDR1 is SGHVS and CDR2 is FQNEAQ in the germline V gene. The CDR3 totals 12 residues. V lost 5 bases and J lost 4, with 6 bases in between. The CDR3 nucleotides read TGTGCCAGCAGCCCCCTAGGAAACACCATATATTTT. Translating it yields CASSPLGNTIYF. The variable domain in full, with the rest retrieved from reference TRBV7-8 and TRBJ1-3, is GAGVSQSPRYKVAKRGQDVALRCDPISGHVSLFWYQQALGQGPEFLTYFQNEAQLDKSGLPSDRFFAERPEGSVSTLKIQRTQQEDSAVYLCASSPLGNTIYFGEGSWLTVV.

The CDR3 DNA reads as TGTGCCAGCAGTTTATTAGGGACTAGCGGGTTTCGATCCTACGAGCAGTACTTC. Translation: CASSLLGTSGFRSYEQYF. The chain couples TRBV27 to TRBJ2-7; TRBD2 matches 12 bases. V lost 1 base and J lost 1; bases outside the gene matches: 8. Per germline, CDR1 MNHEY and CDR2 SMNVEV (reference sequence). This CDR3 comprises 18 residues.

The chain is built from TRBV5-6 and TRBJ2-2; D perhaps matches TRBD2 (6 bases). Germline loops: CDR1 SGHDT, CDR2 YYEEEE. This CDR3 is 16 amino acids long. V shed 1 base and J shed 4 bases, with 14 bases lying between them. The CDR3 DNA reads as TGTGCCAGCAGCTTGCAAACCCCCGGGGGCACCGGGGAGCTGTTTTTT. Protein sequence: CASSLQTPGGTGELFF.

This chain uses TRBV7-9 with TRBJ2-7, with 10 nucleotides matching TRBD1. Germline CDR1 reads SEHNR; CDR2 reads FQNEAQ (reference sequence). The CDR3 covers 16 residues. The V segment lost 4 bases and the J segment 6 bases; nucleotides outside the gene matches: 12. CDR3 in DNA: TGTGCCAGCAGCTCTCGATCGACAGGGGGCACATCCGAGCAGTACTTC. It encodes CASSSRSTGGTSEQYF.

The chain has TRBV28 and TRBJ2-7, with no clear D. Germline V gene lookup returns CDR1 MDHEN and CDR2 SYDVKM. This CDR3 comprises 13 residues. The ends were cut back, 3 bases at V and 7 bases at J, with 13 bases in the middle. The CDR3 loop reads CASSFPVSQEQYF. The CDR3 DNA reads as TGTGCCAGCAGTTTCCCCGTTTCTCAGGAGCAGTACTTC.

There are a few counts of this clone. The chain couples TRBV29-1 to TRBJ2-7; 13 positions agree with TRBD2. Germline lookup yields CDR1 SQVTM and CDR2 ANQGSEA. V was pared by 6 bases and J by 4 bases, with 9 bases of the junction left unmatched. The length of the CDR3 is 15 residues. The chain's CDR3 is CSVLGLAGVGYEQYF. The CDR3, as DNA: TGCAGCGTCCTTGGACTAGCGGGAGTGGGGTACGAGCAGTACTTC.

The V call is TRBV6-4, the J call TRBJ2-3; 7 nucleotides align to TRBD2. CDR1 is MRHNA and CDR2 is SNTAGT in the germline V gene. V lost 2 bases to trimming and J lost 4 bases; unmatched junction nucleotides: 6. This CDR3 has 15 residues. DNA of the CDR3: TGTGCCAGCAGTGACGGGGGGGGTTCGGCAGATACGCAGTATTTT. Its protein is CASSDGGGSADTQYF.

This rearrangement joins TRBV9 to TRBJ2-1; TRBD2 might be the D (6 bases). Trimming cost V 3 bases and J 5 bases, with 12 bases left between them. Germline V gene data show CDR1 as SGDLS and CDR2 as YYNGEE. CDR3 size: 14 residues. DNA for the CDR3: TGTGCCAGCAGCGACGGAGGAGGGAACAATGAGCAGTTCTTC. Its protein product is CASSDGGGNNEQFF.

The rearrangement joins TRBV27 to TRBJ2-3, with no clear D. This CDR3 comprises 14 residues. The V and J ends lost 2 bases and 0 bases respectively, with 6 bases between them. Germline values: CDR1 MNHEY, CDR2 SMNVEV (reference sequence). DNA for the CDR3: TGTGCCAGCAGTTTAGCGGCTAGCACAGATACGCAGTATTTT. Translation gives CASSLAASTDTQYF.

This clone has a single count. The chain combines TRBV7-3 with TRBJ1-2, with 8 bases that match TRBD1. Germline assignment: CDR1 SGHTA and CDR2 FQGTGA. The CDR3 is made up of 14 amino acids. V was clipped by 4 bases and J by 8 bases; unmatched bases: 9. This CDR3 reads CASSSGQGGSGYTF. Here the CDR3 DNA reads TGTGCCAGCAGCTCTGGACAGGGAGGGAGCGGCTACACCTTC.

This clone has more than one count but fewer than ten. V usage is TRBV28 and J usage is TRBJ2-1; perhaps TRBD2 as D (6 bases). The CDR3 contains 15 residues. The ends were cut back, 9 bases at V and 6 bases at J, with 21 bases in the middle. CDR1 and CDR2 (germline): MDHEN, SYDVKM. The DNA of the CDR3 is TGTGCCAGTGCCCTCGGACTATCCAGATCCAATGAGCAGTTCTTC. Translation gives CASALGLSRSNEQFF.

This chain links TRBV5-4 with TRBJ2-1, with 11 nucleotides matching TRBD2. CDR3 length: 16 residues. Trimming cost V 1 base and J 8 bases; bases outside gene matches: 8. Germline CDR1 is SGHNT and CDR2 is YYREEE (reference sequence). Here the CDR3 reads CASSLRLSGRVDEQFF. In DNA form, the CDR3 reads TGTGCCAGCAGCTTGCGTCTTAGCGGGAGGGTGGATGAGCAGTTCTTC.

This chain joins TRBV19 and TRBJ2-7; maybe TRBD1 (6 bases). The CDR3 loop spans 13 amino acids. Germline loops: CDR1 LNHDA, CDR2 SQIVND (reference sequence). Deletions cut 3 bases from V and 3 bases from J, with 9 bases between. The CDR3 reads CASSMARGYEQYF. The CDR3 DNA is TGTGCCAGTAGTATGGCCAGGGGCTACGAGCAGTACTTC.

The chain combines TRBV9 with TRBJ2-1, with 11 bases fitting TRBD2. Losses at the gene ends were 4 bases for V and 3 bases for J; bases not matched to a gene: 3. This CDR3 is built from 15 residues. Germline CDR1 and CDR2: SGDLS and YYNGEE. In DNA form, the CDR3 reads TGTGCCAGCAGCCCCGGGACTAGCGGCTACAATGAGCAGTTCTTC. Encoded protein: CASSPGTSGYNEQFF.

V is TRBV2 and J is TRBJ2-1; 10 bases fit TRBD2. The CDR3 totals 16 residues. Germline CDR1 SNHLY, CDR2 FYNNEI. V was pared by 2 bases and J by 6 bases, with 7 bases of the junction left unmatched. CDR3 sequence: CASSERGLAGANEQFF. The CDR3 DNA reads as TGTGCCAGCAGTGAAAGAGGGCTAGCGGGAGCCAATGAGCAGTTCTTC.

This chain connects TRBV15 to TRBJ1-2, with TRBD1 matching 11 bases. Germline CDR1 and CDR2: LNHNV and YYDKDF (reference sequence). V was pared by 2 bases and J by 3 bases, with 2 bases of the junction left unmatched. The CDR3 has 15 amino acids. The CDR3 DNA sequence: TGTGCCACCAGCAGAAGGGGACAGGGGGACTATGGCTACACCTTC. Protein: CATSRRGQGDYGYTF.

There are a few counts of this clone. This chain links TRBV5-4 with TRBJ2-5; D is possibly TRBD2 (5 bases). The germline V gene encodes CDR1 SGHNT and CDR2 YYREEE (reference sequence). Trimming pared 2 bases from V and 7 bases from J, leaving 15 bases between. This CDR3 contains 14 residues. The CDR3 protein is CASSFIEGDGTQYF. As DNA, the CDR3 is TGTGCCAGCAGCTTCATTGAGGGCGACGGGACCCAGTACTTC.

This clone was counted many times. The chain is built from TRBV30 and TRBJ2-1; D is ambiguous. The germline gives CDR1 GTSNPN, CDR2 SVGIG (reference sequence). V lost 0 bases, J lost 5 bases, and 5 bases lay in between. This CDR3 spans 12 amino acids. In nucleotides, the CDR3 is TGTGCCTGGAGTGTGGCAAACAATGAGCAGTTCTTC. This translates into CAWSVANNEQFF.

The CDR3 protein is CSADPTGTQYF. As DNA, the CDR3 is TGCAGCGCAGACCCGACAGGAACGCAGTATTTT. The chain links TRBV29-1 to TRBJ2-3; possibly TRBD1 for D (6 bases). V shed 7 bases and J shed 9 bases, with 14 bases lying between them. The CDR3 length is 11 residues. Germline CDR1 reads SQVTM; CDR2 reads ANQGSEA.

The V gene is TRBV19, the J gene TRBJ2-7, with 8 nucleotides matching TRBD2. CDR3 length: 15 amino acids. Germline CDR1 LNHDA, CDR2 SQIVND (reference sequence). V lost 3 bases, J lost 9 bases, and 13 bases stayed unmatched. In DNA form, the CDR3 reads TGTGCCAGTAGTATCCAAGCGGGAGAGGTATGGGGGCAGTACTTC. Amino acid sequence: CASSIQAGEVWGQYF.

This clone appeared a single time. A much larger clone lies one base from this, so it may be a read error. V usage is TRBV28 and J usage is TRBJ2-3; 8 positions agree with TRBD2. This CDR3 is built from 14 residues. The V gene end was trimmed by 6 bases and the J gene end by 2 bases; junction bases not matched to a gene: 4. Per the germline V gene, CDR1 is MDHEN and CDR2 is SYDVKM. As DNA, the CDR3 is TGTGCCAGCAGCACCGGACTAGCCACAGATACGCAGTATTTT. This gives the protein CASSTGLATDTQYF.

This chain connects TRBV28 to TRBJ2-1; a weak D match, TRBD2 (6 bases). The CDR3 is 14 residues long. Germline CDR1 and CDR2: MDHEN and SYDVKM. Trimming pared 5 bases from V and 7 bases from J, leaving 15 bases between. CDR3 coding DNA: TGTGCCAGCAGTACTAGCAGAGGAGGGAATGAGCAGTTCTTC. This codes for CASSTSRGGNEQFF. Drawing the rest from reference TRBV28 and TRBJ2-1, the complete variable domain is DVKVTQSSRYLVKRTGEKVFLECVQDMDHENMFWYRQDPGLGLRLIYFSYDVKMKEKGDIPEGYSVSREKKERFSLILESASTNQTSMYLCASSTSRGGNEQFFGPGTRLTVL.

The chain couples TRBV18 to TRBJ1-1; D ambiguous. The germline CDR1 and CDR2 sequences are KGHSH and LQKENI. The CDR3 has 15 amino acids. V lost 0 bases, J lost 5 bases, and 13 bases lay in between. The CDR3 DNA follows: TGTGCCAGCTCACCACCGGTCCAATTTAGAACTGAAGCTTTCTTT. It is translated as CASSPPVQFRTEAFF.

This chain links TRBV21-1 with TRBJ2-7; TRBD2, the table's D call, lacks a check against the DNA. TRBV21-1 has pseudogene status. This CDR3 region has 13 residues. CDR3 in amino acids: CASPRRAFYEQYF. CDR3 DNA sequence: TGTGCCAGCCCCCGGAGGGCCTTTTACGAGCAGTACTTC.

The rearrangement links TRBV5-4 to TRBJ2-5, with TRBD2 matching 8 bases. The V segment lost 5 bases and the J segment 5 bases; nucleotides outside the gene matches: 11. This CDR3 spans 15 amino acids. Germline CDR1 and CDR2: SGHNT and YYREEE (reference sequence). The CDR3 bases are TGTGCCAGCAGTACTCGGGAGGGCCGGGGGGAGACCCAGTACTTC. This encodes CASSTREGRGETQYF.